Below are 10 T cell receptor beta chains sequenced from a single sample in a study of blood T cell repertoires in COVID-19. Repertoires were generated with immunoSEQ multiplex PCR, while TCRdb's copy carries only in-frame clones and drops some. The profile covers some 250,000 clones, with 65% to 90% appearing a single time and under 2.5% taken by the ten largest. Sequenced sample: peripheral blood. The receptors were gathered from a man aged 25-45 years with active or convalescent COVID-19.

CDR3 DNA sequence: TGTGCCAGCAGCCAAGCGCTAGCGGCCACAGATACGCAGTATTTT. It specifies CASSQALAATDTQYF. V and J are TRBV4-2 and TRBJ2-3, with 7 bases that match TRBD2. Losses at the gene ends were 1 base for V and 2 bases for J; bases not matched to a gene: 3. Germline V gene data show CDR1 as LGHNA and CDR2 as YNFKEQ. This CDR3 is 15 amino acids long.

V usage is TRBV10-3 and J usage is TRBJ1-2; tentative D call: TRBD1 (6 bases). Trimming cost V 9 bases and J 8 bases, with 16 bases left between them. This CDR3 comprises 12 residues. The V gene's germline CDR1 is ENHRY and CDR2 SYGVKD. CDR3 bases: TGTGCCATTAACACGGGGGGCGAAGGCTACACCTTC. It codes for CAINTGGEGYTF.

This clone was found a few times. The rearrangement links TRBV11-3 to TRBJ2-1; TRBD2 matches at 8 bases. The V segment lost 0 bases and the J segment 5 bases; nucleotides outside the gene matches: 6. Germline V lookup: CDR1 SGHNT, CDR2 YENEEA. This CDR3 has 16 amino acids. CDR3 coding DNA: TGTGCCAGCAGCTTAGAACGAGCGGGGGCCAACAATGAGCAGTTCTTC. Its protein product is CASSLERAGANNEQFF. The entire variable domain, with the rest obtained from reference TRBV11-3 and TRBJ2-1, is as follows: EAGVVQSPRYKIIEKKQPVAFWCNPISGHNTLYWYLQNLGQGPELLIRYENEEAVDDSQLPKDRFSAERLKGVDSTLKIQPAELGDSAVYLCASSLERAGANNEQFFGPGTRLTVL.

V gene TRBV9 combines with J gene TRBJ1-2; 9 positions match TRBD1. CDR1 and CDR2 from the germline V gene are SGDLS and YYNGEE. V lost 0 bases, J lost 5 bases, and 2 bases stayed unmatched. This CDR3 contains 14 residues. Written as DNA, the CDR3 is TGTGCCAGCAGCGTAGGGGGACAGGGATATGGCTACACCTTC. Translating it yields CASSVGGQGYGYTF.

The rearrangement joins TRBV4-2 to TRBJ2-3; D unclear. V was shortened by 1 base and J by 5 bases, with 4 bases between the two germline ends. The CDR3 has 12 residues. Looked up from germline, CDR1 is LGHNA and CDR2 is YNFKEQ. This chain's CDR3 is CASSQGRDTQYF. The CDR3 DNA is TGTGCCAGCAGCCAAGGTAGAGATACGCAGTATTTT.

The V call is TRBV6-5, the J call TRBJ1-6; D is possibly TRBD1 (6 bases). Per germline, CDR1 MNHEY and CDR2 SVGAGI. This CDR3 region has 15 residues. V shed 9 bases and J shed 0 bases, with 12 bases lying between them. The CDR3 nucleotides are TGTGCCAGTCATACAGGGAGCTCCTATAATTCACCCCTCCACTTT. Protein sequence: CASHTGSSYNSPLHF.

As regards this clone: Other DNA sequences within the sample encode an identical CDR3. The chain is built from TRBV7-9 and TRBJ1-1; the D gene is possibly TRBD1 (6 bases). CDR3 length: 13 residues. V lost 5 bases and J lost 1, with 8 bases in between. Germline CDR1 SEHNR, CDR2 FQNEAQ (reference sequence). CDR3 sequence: CASSLTGNTEAFF. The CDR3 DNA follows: TGTGCCAGCAGCCTGACAGGGAACACTGAAGCTTTCTTT.

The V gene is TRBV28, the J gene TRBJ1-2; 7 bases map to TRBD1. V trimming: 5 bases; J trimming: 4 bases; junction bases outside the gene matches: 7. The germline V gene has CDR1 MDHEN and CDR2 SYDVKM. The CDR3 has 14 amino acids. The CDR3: CASSLGGGTYGYTF. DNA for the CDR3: TGTGCCAGCAGTCTAGGAGGGGGCACCTATGGCTACACCTTC.

CDR3 coding DNA: TGTGCCAGTAGCCCGGACAGGGGCATCACCGGGGAGCTGTTTTTT. Protein sequence: CASSPDRGITGELFF. The V and J genes are TRBV19 and TRBJ2-2; 9 positions agree with TRBD1. Germline-derived CDR1 and CDR2 are LNHDA and SQIVND (reference sequence). V was pared by 6 bases and J by 4 bases, with 6 bases of the junction left unmatched. The length of the CDR3 is 15 residues.

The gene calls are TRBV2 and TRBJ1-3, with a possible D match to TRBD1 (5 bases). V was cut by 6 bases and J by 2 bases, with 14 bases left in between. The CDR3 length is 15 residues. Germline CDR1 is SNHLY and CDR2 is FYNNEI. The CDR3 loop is CASRTGLVAGNTIYF. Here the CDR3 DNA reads TGTGCCAGCAGGACGGGACTCGTCGCTGGAAACACCATATATTTT.